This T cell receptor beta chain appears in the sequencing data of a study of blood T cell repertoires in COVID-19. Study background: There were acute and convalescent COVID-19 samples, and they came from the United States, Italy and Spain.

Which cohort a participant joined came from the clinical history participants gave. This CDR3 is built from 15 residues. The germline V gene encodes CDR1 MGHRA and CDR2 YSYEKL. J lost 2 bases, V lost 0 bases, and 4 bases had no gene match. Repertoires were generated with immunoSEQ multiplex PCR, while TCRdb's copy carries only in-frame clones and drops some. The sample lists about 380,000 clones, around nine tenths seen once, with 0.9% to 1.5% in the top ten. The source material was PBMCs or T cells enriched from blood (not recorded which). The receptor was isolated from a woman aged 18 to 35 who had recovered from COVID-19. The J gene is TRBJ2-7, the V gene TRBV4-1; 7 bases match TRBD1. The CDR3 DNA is TGCGCCAGCAGCCAAGATGGGACAGACGCCTACGAGCAGTACTTC. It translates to CASSQDGTDAYEQYF.